This entry describes one T cell receptor beta chain. Sorted subsets were amplified in replicate PCRs using about 200 ng DNA, approximately 30,000 T cell genomes. Clones were sequenced by immunoSEQ multiplex PCR, and TCRdb holds only the in-frame ones, with some missing. Here the sample spans about 2.1 million clones, 85% to 95% being singletons. V lost 7 bases to trimming and J lost 3 bases, with 7 bases between them. Looked up from germline, CDR1 is ENHRY and CDR2 is SYGVKD. The CDR3 loop spans 12 amino acids. This specimen belongs to a study of shared clonotypes between healthy human individuals. Positively selected for CCR7, the CD45RO-negative cells used as naive CD8 cells excluded terminally differentiated effector memory CD45RA+ cells.

This sequence joins TRBV10-3 and TRBJ2-1; TRBD1 is a possible D gene (6 bases). The source of this sequence is a man between 18 and 29 years old in good health. Some clones in this sample may be carry-over from other donors' samples. Sequencing used naive CD8+ T cells from PBMCs. The CDR3 DNA reads as TGTGCCATCACGGACAGCTACAATGAGCAGTTCTTC. Translation gives CAITDSYNEQFF.